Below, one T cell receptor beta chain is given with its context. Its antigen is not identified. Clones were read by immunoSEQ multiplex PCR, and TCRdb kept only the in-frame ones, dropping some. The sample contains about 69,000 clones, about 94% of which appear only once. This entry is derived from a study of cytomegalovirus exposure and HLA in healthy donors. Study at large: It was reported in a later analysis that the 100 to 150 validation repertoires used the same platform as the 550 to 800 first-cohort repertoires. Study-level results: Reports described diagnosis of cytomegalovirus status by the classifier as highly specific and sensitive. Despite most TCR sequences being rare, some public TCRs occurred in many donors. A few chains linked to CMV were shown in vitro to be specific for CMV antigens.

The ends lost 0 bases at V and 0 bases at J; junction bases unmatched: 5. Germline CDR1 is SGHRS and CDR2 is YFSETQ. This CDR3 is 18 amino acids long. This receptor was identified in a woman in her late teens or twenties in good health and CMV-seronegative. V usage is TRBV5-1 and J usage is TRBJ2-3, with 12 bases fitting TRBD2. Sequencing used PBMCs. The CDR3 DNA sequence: TGCGCCAGCAGCTTGGGACTAGCGGGGGCCTCTAGCACAGATACGCAGTATTTT. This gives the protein CASSLGLAGASSTDTQYF.